A selection of T cell receptor beta chains follows, all from one sample in a study of technical replicates of blood from four donors. Repertoires were generated with immunoSEQ multiplex PCR, while TCRdb's copy carries only in-frame clones and drops some. Of approximately 70,000 clones in the sample, 91% were seen once. The sequenced sample was T cells isolated from PBMCs. The receptors originated from a human donor in good health. Some clones in this sample may be carry-over from other donors' samples. Both conserved end residues are part of each CDR3. A D gene is named only where the DNA matches it firmly. Some rows have no size entry. The others give once, few or many, or a class for an expanded clone.

v_gene: TRBV12-2
j_gene: TRBJ1-5
abundance: -
d_gene: -
CDR3nt: TGTGCAAGTCGCCAGAAGGAGCTGAATCAGCCCCAGCATTTT
CDR3aa: CASRQKELNQPQHF

v_gene: TRBV21-1
j_gene: TRBJ2-4
abundance: -
d_gene: -
CDR3nt: TGTGCCAGCAGCCGAACGGGACAGGGGATGTCCAAAAACATTCAGTACTTC
CDR3aa: CASSRTGQGMSKNIQYF

v_gene: TRBV25-1
j_gene: TRBJ2-1
abundance: -
d_gene: -
CDR3nt: TGTGCCAGCAGTGAAAAGGGGACTTCCTACAATGAGCAGTTCTTC
CDR3aa: CASSEKGTSYNEQFF

v_gene: TRBV4-1
j_gene: TRBJ1-1
abundance: -
d_gene: -
CDR3nt: TGCGCCAGCAGCCAATGGACCGGGACATTGAACACTGAAGCTTTCTTT
CDR3aa: CASSQWTGTLNTEAFF

v_gene: TRBV11-2
j_gene: TRBJ2-7
abundance: -
d_gene: TRBD2
CDR3nt: TGTGCCAGCAGCTTAGAACTAGCGGGAGTGTTTGGCTACGAGCAGTACTTC
CDR3aa: CASSLELAGVFGYEQYF

v_gene: TRBV6-5
j_gene: TRBJ2-1
abundance: -
d_gene: TRBD2
CDR3nt: TGTGCCAGCAGGACTCCGGGGGGTGAGCAGTTCTTC
CDR3aa: CASRTPGGEQFF

v_gene: TRBV6-1
j_gene: TRBJ2-7
abundance: once
d_gene: -
CDR3nt: TGTGCCAGCAGGGCAGGGGTGGGCTACGAGCAGTACTTC
CDR3aa: CASRAGVGYEQYF

v_gene: TRBV27
j_gene: TRBJ1-1
abundance: few
d_gene: -
CDR3nt: TGTGCCAGCAGCCTAGGGGGGAACACTGAAGCTTTCTTT
CDR3aa: CASSLGGNTEAFF

v_gene: TRBV30
j_gene: TRBJ2-1
abundance: -
d_gene: -
CDR3nt: TGTGCCTGGGGTGACAACATTGAGCAGTTCTTC
CDR3aa: CAWGDNIEQFF

v_gene: TRBV5-5
j_gene: TRBJ2-1
abundance: once
d_gene: TRBD1
CDR3nt: TGTGCCAGCAGTATAGGACAGGGGGCACTGAATGAGCAGTTCTTC
CDR3aa: CASSIGQGALNEQFF

v_gene: TRBV19
j_gene: TRBJ2-2
abundance: -
d_gene: TRBD2
CDR3nt: TGTGCCAGTAGTCTCCTGGGACTAGCGGAGAACACCGGGGAGCTGTTTTTT
CDR3aa: CASSLLGLAENTGELFF

v_gene: TRBV6-1
j_gene: TRBJ1-1
abundance: -
d_gene: -
CDR3nt: TGTGCCAGCACTAAAAGGACAAGGGAGGGCACTGAAGCTTTCTTT
CDR3aa: CASTKRTREGTEAFF

v_gene: TRBV4-1
j_gene: TRBJ1-3
abundance: -
d_gene: TRBD1
CDR3nt: TGCGCCAGCAGCTCGCGACAGGGGGCGCCTGGAAACACCATATATTTT
CDR3aa: CASSSRQGAPGNTIYF

v_gene: TRBV5-1
j_gene: TRBJ1-5
abundance: -
d_gene: TRBD1
CDR3nt: TGCGCCAGCAGCTTGGGACAGGGAGGCCAGCCCCAGCATTTT
CDR3aa: CASSLGQGGQPQHF

v_gene: TRBV25-1
j_gene: TRBJ1-4
abundance: -
d_gene: -
CDR3nt: TGTGCCAGCAGTGAACTAGACAGCGCGACTAATGAAAAACTGTTTTTT
CDR3aa: CASSELDSATNEKLFF

v_gene: TRBV30
j_gene: TRBJ2-1
abundance: -
d_gene: TRBD1
CDR3nt: TGTGCCTGGAGTGTCGGACAGGTCGATGAGCAGTTCTTC
CDR3aa: CAWSVGQVDEQFF

v_gene: TRBV7-9
j_gene: TRBJ1-2
abundance: -
d_gene: -
CDR3nt: TGTGCCAGCAGCTTAACCCTCGACAGAGCTAACTATGGCTACACCTTC
CDR3aa: CASSLTLDRANYGYTF

v_gene: TRBV28
j_gene: TRBJ1-2
abundance: -
d_gene: TRBD1
CDR3nt: TGTGCCAGCAGTCGAACAGGGGCCGACCCGTTCTATGGCTACACCTTC
CDR3aa: CASSRTGADPFYGYTF

v_gene: TRBV5-6
j_gene: TRBJ1-1
abundance: -
d_gene: -
CDR3nt: TGTGCCACGTCCACCCTATGGAGGAACACTGAAGCTTTCTTT
CDR3aa: CATSTLWRNTEAFF

v_gene: TRBV27
j_gene: TRBJ2-2
abundance: -
d_gene: -
CDR3nt: TGTGCCAGCAGCTCGTGGGAGAGGGCCGGGGAGCTGTTTTTT
CDR3aa: CASSSWERAGELFF

v_gene: TRBV30
j_gene: TRBJ1-6
abundance: -
d_gene: -
CDR3nt: TGTGCCTGGAGTGTACAGGATAATTCACCCCTCCACTTT
CDR3aa: CAWSVQDNSPLHF

v_gene: TRBV29-1
j_gene: TRBJ2-7
abundance: -
d_gene: TRBD1
CDR3nt: TGCAGCGTTGCACGACAGGGGAGCCACGAGCAGTACTTC
CDR3aa: CSVARQGSHEQYF

v_gene: TRBV29-1
j_gene: TRBJ2-7
abundance: -
d_gene: TRBD2
CDR3nt: TGCAGCGTTGGGGTAGCGGGGGGGCCCTACGAGCAGTACTTC
CDR3aa: CSVGVAGGPYEQYF